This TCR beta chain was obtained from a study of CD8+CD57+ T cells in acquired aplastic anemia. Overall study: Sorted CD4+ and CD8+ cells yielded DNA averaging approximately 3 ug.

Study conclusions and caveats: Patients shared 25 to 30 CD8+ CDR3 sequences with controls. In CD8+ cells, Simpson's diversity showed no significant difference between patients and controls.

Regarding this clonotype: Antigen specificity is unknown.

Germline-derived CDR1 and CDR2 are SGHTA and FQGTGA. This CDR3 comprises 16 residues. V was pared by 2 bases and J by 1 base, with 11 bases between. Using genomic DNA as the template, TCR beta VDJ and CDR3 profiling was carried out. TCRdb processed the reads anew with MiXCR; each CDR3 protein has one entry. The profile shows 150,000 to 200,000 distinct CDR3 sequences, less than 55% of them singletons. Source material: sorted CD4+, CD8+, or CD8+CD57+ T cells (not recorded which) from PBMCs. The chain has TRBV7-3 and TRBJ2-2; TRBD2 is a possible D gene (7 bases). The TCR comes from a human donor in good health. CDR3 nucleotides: TGTGCCAGCAGCTTATTCGGGGGGCTGAACACCGGGGAGCTGTTTTTT. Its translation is CASSLFGGLNTGELFF.